This note documents a single TCR beta chain sequence. Its specificity is not known. The V gene lost 3 bases and the J gene lost 7 bases, with 6 bases spanning the gap. The CDR3 spans 12 residues. The data were taken from a study of blood T cells in healthy people across ages. Whole-study findings and limits: Investigators treated diversity estimates from one million T cells as underestimates. The long-lived group displayed more naive CD4+ cells, plus higher diversity, than the aged donors did.

Primers used in a second PCR of roughly 6 to 11 cycles were a sample-barcoded 5' primer and a J-beta primer mix. MiXCR, applied by TCRdb to the 5' RACE reads, yields one record per CDR3 protein. The sample consists of almost 800,000 distinct CDR3 sequences, roughly 64% of them appearing once. The V and J genes are TRBV12-3 or TRBV12-4 and TRBJ2-2, with D possibly being TRBD1 (5 bases). This clonotype was sampled from a man aged 30-40 years in good health. Sequenced sample: blood. The CDR3 spells CASSFRGGELFF. The CDR3 nucleotides are TGTGCCAGCAGTTTTAGGGGCGGGGAGCTGTTTTTT.